This T cell receptor (beta chain) stems from a study of technical replicates of blood from several donors. Here immunoSEQ multiplex PCR was the method, and the copy in TCRdb shows in-frame clones only, minus some. Of some 89,000 clones in the sample, about 95% were seen once. This CDR3 spans 14 amino acids. Trimming shortened V by 5 bases and J by 5 bases, and 15 bases separated the two germline ends. Germline V gives CDR1 PRHDT, CDR2 FYEKMQ (reference sequence). The gene calls are TRBV13 and TRBJ1-2, with D maybe TRBD1 (6 bases). This clonotype was obtained from a human donor in good health. Sequencing used T cells isolated from PBMCs. In nucleotides, the CDR3 is TGTGCCAGCAGCCTAAACAGGGCGTGGTATGGCTACACCTTC. It yields the protein CASSLNRAWYGYTF. Based on the CDR3 plus reference TRBV13 and TRBJ1-2, the full variable domain is AAGVIQSPRHLIKEKRETATLKCYPIPRHDTVYWYQQGPGQDPQFLISFYEKMQSDKGSIPDRFSAQQFSDYHSELNMSSLELGDSALYFCASSLNRAWYGYTFGSGTRLTVV.